The 20 T cell receptor beta chains given below trace back to one sample, sequenced in a study of blood T cell repertoires in COVID-19. TCRdb's copy holds only in-frame clones and misses some; the assay was immunoSEQ multiplex PCR. This table holds around 130,000 clones, 84% found once. The source material was peripheral blood. The receptor source for this set is a woman aged 55-70 years with acute or convalescent COVID-19.

The J gene is TRBJ1-1, the V gene TRBV29-1; 9 nucleotides align to TRBD1. Germline CDR1 is SQVTM and CDR2 is ANQGSEA. V lost 7 bases and J lost 6; bases outside the gene matches: 9. The CDR3 is 13 residues long. CDR3: CSANGQGISEAFF. The CDR3 DNA sequence: TGCAGCGCTAATGGACAGGGGATCTCTGAAGCTTTCTTT.

V is TRBV11-2 and J is TRBJ2-7; the D gene is possibly TRBD1 (6 bases). CDR1 and CDR2 from the germline V gene are SGHAT and FQNNGV. The germline V and J ends were trimmed by 4 bases and 3 bases, with 13 bases remaining between them. This CDR3 has 14 amino acids. The CDR3 spells CASSSLGGSYEQYV. CDR3 DNA sequence: TGTGCCAGCAGCTCTCTTGGGGGCAGCTACGAGCAGTACGTC.

This chain links TRBV6-6 with TRBJ1-1; 8 bases line up with TRBD1. V dropped 6 bases and J dropped 11; count of bases not matched to a gene: 14. In germline, CDR1 is MNHNY, CDR2 SVGAGI (reference sequence). This CDR3 has 14 residues. The CDR3 region has the DNA TGTGCCAGCAGATTCACAGGGGGTAACAACGGGGCTTTCTTT. Protein product: CASRFTGGNNGAFF.

This chain connects TRBV21-1 to TRBJ2-7; the DNA was not used to check the table's D call, TRBD2. TRBV21-1 is classified as a pseudogene. CDR3 length: 16 amino acids. CDR3 in DNA: TGTGCCAGCAGCAAAGGAGCGGCAGGCGGATTCCACGAGCAGTACGTC. The encoded protein is CASSKGAAGGFHEQYV.

The chain has TRBV10-2 and TRBJ1-6, with a weak D call TRBD1 (5 bases). V was trimmed by 6 bases and J by 10 bases, leaving 10 bases between them. The CDR3 loop spans 12 amino acids. Per germline, CDR1 WSHSY and CDR2 SAAADI. As DNA, the CDR3 is TGCGCCAGCAGACAGGTGGACTCACCCCTCCACTTT. This sequence encodes CASRQVDSPLHF.

The V and J genes are TRBV7-9 and TRBJ2-2, with D unclear. Trimming stripped 1 base from V and 3 bases from J, with 12 bases between. This CDR3 is built from 16 residues. Germline V gives CDR1 SEHNR, CDR2 FQNEAQ (reference sequence). Written as DNA, the CDR3 is TGTGCCAGCAGCTTAGGGTCGTTAGTTTACACCGGGGAGCTGTTTTTT. Its protein is CASSLGSLVYTGELFF.

This chain uses TRBV2 with TRBJ1-3; weak D call: TRBD1 (5 bases). The CDR3 spans 14 residues. V was clipped by 8 bases and J by 0 bases, with 11 bases between them. From germline, CDR1 is SNHLY and CDR2 FYNNEI. This CDR3 is CASQAGGSGNTIYF. The DNA for the CDR3 is TGTGCCAGCCAGGCGGGGGGCTCTGGAAACACCATATATTTT.

This clone appeared many times. V usage is TRBV3-1 (or the pseudogene TRBV3-2) and J usage is TRBJ2-2; 10 bases map to TRBD2. Trimming took 5 bases from V and 7 from J; bases not matched to a gene: 10. The CDR3 consists of 16 residues. The germline V gene has CDR1 LGHDT and CDR2 YNNKEL (reference sequence). CDR3 sequence reads: CASSLAGGPSGGELFF. The CDR3 DNA sequence: TGTGCCAGCAGCTTAGCGGGGGGCCCTAGTGGCGGGGAGCTGTTTTTT.

J is TRBJ2-3 and V is TRBV18, with D possibly TRBD1 on 6 matching bases. Trimming stripped 3 bases from V and 0 bases from J, with 10 bases between. The germline V gene encodes CDR1 KGHSH and CDR2 LQKENI. The CDR3 runs to 15 residues. CDR3 amino acids: CASSPGAVSTDTQYF. The CDR3 bases are TGTGCCAGCTCACCGGGGGCGGTTAGCACAGATACGCAGTATTTT. The entire variable domain, with the rest obtained from reference TRBV18 and TRBJ2-3, is as follows: NAGVMQNPRHLVRRRGQEARLRCSPMKGHSHVYWYRQLPEEGLKFMVYLQKENIIDESGMPKERFSAEFPKEGPSILRIQQVVRGDSAAYFCASSPGAVSTDTQYFGPGTRLTVL.

The V and J genes are TRBV24-1 and TRBJ1-2, with D tentatively TRBD1 (6 bases). V dropped 5 bases and J dropped 8 bases, with 11 bases sitting between them. The CDR3 sequence is 12 residues long. Germline values: CDR1 KGHDR, CDR2 SFDVKD. CDR3 nucleotide sequence: TGTGCCACCAGTGTTCTAGGGGGAGGCTACACCTTC. The encoded protein is CATSVLGGGYTF.

This CDR3 reads CASSVGDRAGNTIYF. The DNA for the CDR3 is TGTGCCAGCAGCGTTGGGGACAGGGCTGGAAACACCATATATTTT. The chain combines TRBV9 with TRBJ1-3; 9 bases are a match to TRBD1. CDR1 and CDR2 from the germline V gene are SGDLS and YYNGEE. The V gene end was trimmed by 2 bases and the J gene end by 2 bases; junction bases not matched to a gene: 2. This CDR3 comprises 15 residues.

The count of this clone is one. The genes are TRBV30 and TRBJ1-2; D unresolved. Looked up from germline, CDR1 is GTSNPN and CDR2 is SVGIG (reference sequence). V shed 1 base and J shed 8 bases, with 23 bases lying between them. CDR3 size: 16 residues. The CDR3 sequence: CAWSEYLLVQTGGYTF. CDR3 DNA sequence: TGTGCCTGGAGTGAATATCTTTTGGTACAGACGGGGGGCTACACCTTC.

The chain combines TRBV12-3 or TRBV12-4 with TRBJ1-1; D ambiguous. This CDR3 spans 13 amino acids. Trimming took 6 bases from V and 7 from J, leaving 15 bases between them. The CDR3 nucleotides are TGTGCCAGCAGCCCGGCGGGTTTCAGTGAAGCTTTCTTT. Its translation: CASSPAGFSEAFF.

The rearrangement joins TRBV19 to TRBJ1-2; TRBD1 might be the D (6 bases). Between the trimmed V and J ends, which lost 10 bases and 6 bases, there was a span of 18 bases. The length of the CDR3 is 13 residues. CDR1 is LNHDA, CDR2 SQIVND, per germline (reference sequence). The CDR3 bases are TGTGCCATTCGGGACATCAAGGTCGATGGCTACACCTTC. Its translation: CAIRDIKVDGYTF.

The V call is TRBV2, the J call TRBJ2-3; 15 bases fit TRBD2. The CDR3 length is 16 residues. V shed 6 bases, J shed 8 bases, and the junction held 9 bases outside the gene matches. Looked up from germline, CDR1 is SNHLY and CDR2 is FYNNEI. Written as DNA, the CDR3 is TGTGCCAGCAGCCGGGGACTAGCGGGGGGCGAGGGTACGCAGTATTTT. This translates into CASSRGLAGGEGTQYF. Complete variable domain (other parts from reference TRBV2 and TRBJ2-3): EPEVTQTPSHQVTQMGQEVILRCVPISNHLYFYWYRQILGQKVEFLVSFYNNEISEKSEIFDDQFSVERPDGSNFTLKIRSTKLEDSAMYFCASSRGLAGGEGTQYFGPGTRLTVL.

This chain connects TRBV5-4 to TRBJ1-2, with a tentative D call TRBD1 (5 bases). With 0 bases removed from V and 7 bases from J, the gap between germline ends came to 13 bases. The germline CDR1 and CDR2 sequences are SGHNT and YYREEE (reference sequence). The CDR3 contains 14 residues. The CDR3: CASSLEAGLSGYTF. Written as DNA, the CDR3 is TGTGCCAGCAGCTTGGAGGCAGGGCTAAGTGGCTACACCTTC.

The chain combines TRBV11-2 with TRBJ1-1, with a possible D match to TRBD1 (5 bases). Germline lookup yields CDR1 SGHAT and CDR2 FQNNGV. Trimming stripped 0 bases from V and 0 bases from J, with 17 bases between. The CDR3 extends over 18 amino acids. The DNA of the CDR3 is TGTGCCAGCAGCTTAGAACTCCGCATGGGGCGGATGAACACTGAAGCTTTCTTT. As protein: CASSLELRMGRMNTEAFF.

The rearrangement links TRBV2 to TRBJ2-1, with 12 nucleotides matching TRBD1. CDR1 and CDR2 from the germline V gene are SNHLY and FYNNEI. The CDR3 covers 16 residues. V trimming: 3 bases; J trimming: 12 bases; junction bases outside the gene matches: 12. CDR3 DNA sequence: TGTGCCAGCAGTGATTCGGTGGGACAGGGGGCTTCCCGGCAGTTCTTC. It translates to CASSDSVGQGASRQFF. Full variable domain (outside the CDR3, taken from reference TRBV2 and TRBJ2-1): EPEVTQTPSHQVTQMGQEVILRCVPISNHLYFYWYRQILGQKVEFLVSFYNNEISEKSEIFDDQFSVERPDGSNFTLKIRSTKLEDSAMYFCASSDSVGQGASRQFFGPGTRLTVL.

The chain carries TRBV27 and TRBJ2-3; D possibly corresponds to TRBD2 (6 bases). The V and J ends lost 2 bases and 9 bases respectively, with 18 bases between them. The CDR3 loop spans 15 amino acids. Germline V CDR1 and CDR2: MNHEY, SMNVEV (reference sequence). CDR3 DNA sequence: TGTGCCAGCAGTTTAAGTAGCGGTGTAGGGAAGACGCAGTATTTT. As protein: CASSLSSGVGKTQYF.

This chain joins TRBV9 and TRBJ1-2, with TRBD1 matching over 11 bases. This CDR3 comprises 14 residues. CDR1 and CDR2 (germline): SGDLS, YYNGEE. Unmatched junction bases numbered 3, after V lost 2 bases and J lost 6 bases. DNA of the CDR3: TGTGCCAGCAGCGTCCCGGGACAGGGGGATGGCTACACCTTC. Amino acids: CASSVPGQGDGYTF.